These 22 T cell receptor beta chains were all obtained from the same sample, sequenced in a study of cytomegalovirus exposure and HLA in healthy donors. Researchers ran the PCR with 60 Vbeta and 13 Jbeta primers. This table comes from immunoSEQ multiplex PCR, and its TCRdb copy is limited to in-frame clones, with some not included. The table has some 160,000 clones, around 72% seen once; the top ten hold 2% to 2.5%. Sequenced material: PBMCs. The receptors were gathered from a middle-aged man in good health and CMV-seronegative.

This sequence joins TRBV7-9 and TRBJ1-6, with D unclear. Germline V lookup: CDR1 SEHNR, CDR2 FQNEAQ (reference sequence). The CDR3 consists of 14 residues. The V end was cut by 4 bases, the J end by 7 bases, with 11 bases between. The CDR3 nucleotides read TGTGCCAGCAGCTCATTACAGCAAAATTCACCCCTCCACTTT. Translating it yields CASSSLQQNSPLHF. The whole variable domain, remainder taken from reference TRBV7-9 and TRBJ1-6, is DTGVSQNPRHKITKRGQNVTFRCDPISEHNRLYWYRQTLGQGPEFLTYFQNEAQLEKSRLLSDRFSAERPKGSFSTLEIQRTEQGDSAMYLCASSSLQQNSPLHFGNGTRLTVT.

V and J are TRBV6-1 and TRBJ1-2; D may be TRBD1 (5 bases). This CDR3 spans 14 amino acids. Germline CDR1 and CDR2: MNHNS and SASEGT. V lost 2 bases to trimming and J lost 7 bases, with 14 bases between them. CDR3 nucleotides: TGTGCCAGCAGTGAACAGATGGCAGGGTTTGGCTACACCTTC. Protein: CASSEQMAGFGYTF.

V usage is TRBV18 and J usage is TRBJ1-5; 7 nucleotides match TRBD1. The germline V gene has CDR1 KGHSH and CDR2 LQKENI. This CDR3 has 17 residues. V gave up 1 base and J gave up 4 bases; unmatched junction bases: 10. CDR3 region: CASSPQKWTGVNQPQHF. The CDR3 nucleotides are TGTGCCAGCTCACCACAAAAATGGACAGGAGTGAATCAGCCCCAGCATTTT.

The gene calls are TRBV10-1 and TRBJ2-3; 7 positions agree with TRBD2. The germline gives CDR1 WNHNN, CDR2 SYGVQD (reference sequence). With 8 bases clipped from V and 0 bases from J, the junction kept 11 bases outside the gene matches. The CDR3 extends over 16 amino acids. DNA of the CDR3: TGCGCCAGCGCCCTGCCCGGGACTACTAGCACAGATACGCAGTATTTT. Amino acids: CASALPGTTSTDTQYF.

The genes are TRBV6-6 and TRBJ2-3, with TRBD2 matching 9 bases. V dropped 6 bases and J dropped 2; count of bases not matched to a gene: 9. Germline V gives CDR1 MNHNY, CDR2 SVGAGI (reference sequence). This CDR3 comprises 16 residues. The CDR3 coding sequence is TGTGCCAGCAGCCGGCCGACTAGCGGATACACAGATACGCAGTATTTT. Translated, it gives CASSRPTSGYTDTQYF.

Only a few counts were recorded for this clone. The V gene is TRBV2, the J gene TRBJ2-4; D is uncertain. Per the germline V gene, CDR1 is SNHLY and CDR2 is FYNNEI. V lost 11 bases to trimming and J lost 5 bases, with 13 bases between them. This CDR3 contains 12 residues. The CDR3 region is CAGAGWENIQYF. The CDR3 coding sequence is TGTGCCGGAGCTGGGTGGGAAAACATTCAGTACTTC.

V gene TRBV13 combines with J gene TRBJ2-2; possible D gene TRBD2, 5 bases. The V gene lost 4 bases and the J gene lost 4 bases, with 10 bases spanning the gap. CDR1 is PRHDT and CDR2 is FYEKMQ in the germline V gene (reference sequence). This CDR3 contains 14 residues. The CDR3 reads CASSYTRGTGELFF. CDR3 nucleotides: TGTGCCAGCAGCTACACTAGAGGCACCGGGGAGCTGTTTTTT.

The J gene is TRBJ2-3, the V gene TRBV27; possibly TRBD1 for D (5 bases). Germline values: CDR1 MNHEY, CDR2 SMNVEV (reference sequence). Trimming removed 5 bases at V and 2 bases at J, with 17 bases between. This CDR3 region has 16 residues. The DNA of the CDR3 is TGTGCCAGCAGTAACTACTTCCAGGGTACCACAGATACGCAGTATTTT. It specifies CASSNYFQGTTDTQYF.

The chain recombines TRBV6-6 with TRBJ2-7, with D possibly TRBD2 on 5 matching bases. The CDR3 runs to 15 residues. Germline CDR1 and CDR2: MNHNY and SVGAGI (reference sequence). Trimming stripped 2 bases from V and 0 bases from J, with 11 bases between. This CDR3 is CASSYPAGASYEQYF. The CDR3 nucleotides are TGTGCCAGCAGTTACCCCGCGGGCGCCTCCTACGAGCAGTACTTC.

The chain recombines TRBV5-4 with TRBJ2-3; possible D gene TRBD2, 6 bases. Trimming removed 4 bases from V and 1 base from J, with 10 bases in between. The germline V gene encodes CDR1 SGHNT and CDR2 YYREEE (reference sequence). The CDR3 has 14 residues. For the CDR3, the DNA is TGTGCCAGCAGCCCTGGAGGGCGCACAGATACGCAGTATTTT. Residues: CASSPGGRTDTQYF.

The gene calls are TRBV9 and TRBJ2-7; 8 positions agree with TRBD2. CDR3 length equals 18 residues. The trim removed 0 bases at V and 0 bases at J, leaving 11 bases unmatched. In germline, CDR1 is SGDLS, CDR2 YYNGEE. The CDR3 is CASSVGGPGREVSYEQYF. Written as DNA, the CDR3 is TGTGCCAGCAGCGTAGGGGGCCCCGGGCGGGAGGTCTCCTACGAGCAGTACTTC.

DNA for the CDR3: TGTGCCAGCAGCGAGGGGCCGAGGGCGGGAGGTGCAGATACGCAGTATTTT. This sequence encodes CASSEGPRAGGADTQYF. The J gene is TRBJ2-3, the V gene TRBV2; 8 bases are a match to TRBD2. V was pared by 6 bases and J by 4 bases, with 15 bases of the junction left unmatched. There are 17 residues in the CDR3. Germline CDR1 is SNHLY and CDR2 is FYNNEI.

V gene TRBV13 combines with J gene TRBJ2-1; D is possibly TRBD1 (5 bases). The CDR3 length is 12 residues. V lost 5 bases, J lost 6 bases, and 8 bases lay in between. Germline CDR1 PRHDT, CDR2 FYEKMQ (reference sequence). The CDR3 loop reads CASSPGSNEQFF. CDR3 DNA: TGTGCCAGCAGCCCAGGGTCCAATGAGCAGTTCTTC.

This chain joins TRBV19 and TRBJ2-1, with TRBD2 identical over 8 bases. The trim removed 4 bases at V and 8 bases at J, leaving 7 bases unmatched. This CDR3 is built from 14 residues. Germline-derived CDR1 and CDR2 are LNHDA and SQIVND (reference sequence). In DNA, the CDR3 is TGTGCCAGTAGTACCCAACTAGCGGCGCATGAGCAGTTCTTC. It specifies CASSTQLAAHEQFF.

This clone showed up just a few times. J is TRBJ1-2 and V is TRBV4-3, with 9 bases aligning to TRBD1. J gave up 6 bases and V 4 bases, and 9 bases lay outside the gene matches. The CDR3 is 15 amino acids. Per the germline V gene, CDR1 is LGHNA and CDR2 is YSLEER. This chain's CDR3 is CASSRDREGSDGYTF. The CDR3 nucleotides are TGCGCCAGCAGCCGGGACAGGGAAGGATCGGATGGCTACACCTTC.

This chain connects TRBV28 to TRBJ2-6; 13 nucleotides align to TRBD2. The ends lost 10 bases at V and 0 bases at J; junction bases unmatched: 3. The CDR3 length is 16 residues. CDR1 is MDHEN, CDR2 SYDVKM, per germline. For the CDR3, the DNA is TGTGCCACCGGGACTAGCGGGGTCTCTGGGGCCAACGTCCTGACTTTC. This translates into CATGTSGVSGANVLTF.

The chain combines TRBV7-9 with TRBJ2-7; TRBD2 is a possible D gene (6 bases). The CDR3 is made up of 15 amino acids. The germline V and J ends were trimmed by 4 bases and 6 bases, with 19 bases remaining between them. Per germline, CDR1 SEHNR and CDR2 FQNEAQ (reference sequence). CDR3 sequence (DNA): TGTGCCAGCAGCTCTGCTGGTCAGGGAGGCCGCGAGCAGTACTTC. The encoded protein is CASSSAGQGGREQYF.

The chain carries TRBV6-6 and TRBJ2-6; a weak D match, TRBD2 (5 bases). The germline V and J ends were trimmed by 6 bases and 2 bases, with 8 bases remaining between them. This CDR3 is built from 14 residues. Germline V CDR1 and CDR2: MNHNY, SVGAGI (reference sequence). The CDR3 DNA reads as TGTGCCAGCAGCCACGGGGCTGGGGCCAACGTCCTGACTTTC. This gives the protein CASSHGAGANVLTF.

The chain uses TRBV27 and TRBJ1-6; the D is unclear. Trimming shortened V by 3 bases and J by 7 bases, and 7 bases separated the two germline ends. Germline CDR1 reads MNHEY; CDR2 reads SMNVEV (reference sequence). CDR3 length: 13 residues. The CDR3 DNA follows: TGTGCCAGCAGTTTCCCGGGAAATTCACCCCTCCACTTT. It translates to CASSFPGNSPLHF.

The J gene is TRBJ1-6, the V gene TRBV6-1; 7 nucleotides line up with TRBD1. CDR3 length equals 15 residues. Germline V lookup: CDR1 MNHNS, CDR2 SASEGT. Germline trimming cut 5 bases from V and 4 bases from J; bases unmatched to any gene: 5. The CDR3 loop reads CASSQRTGYNSPLHF. Written as DNA, the CDR3 is TGTGCCAGCAGTCAACGGACAGGTTATAATTCACCCCTCCACTTT.

The chain links TRBV5-6 to TRBJ2-5, with TRBD2 as a possible D gene (5 bases). The CDR3 consists of 13 residues. Trimming stripped 5 bases from V and 2 bases from J, with 10 bases between. Germline values: CDR1 SGHDT, CDR2 YYEEEE. This CDR3 reads CASRLRGQETQYF. The CDR3 nucleotides read TGTGCCAGCAGGCTCCGGGGTCAAGAGACCCAGTACTTC. Variable domain in full (rest from reference TRBV5-6 and TRBJ2-5): DAGVTQSPTHLIKTRGQQVTLRCSPKSGHDTVSWYQQALGQGPQFIFQYYEEEERQRGNFPDRFSGHQFPNYSSELNVNALLLGDSALYLCASRLRGQETQYFGPGTRLLVL.

This sequence joins TRBV6-5 and TRBJ1-1, with D unresolved. V was trimmed by 10 bases and J by 1 base, leaving 7 bases between them. Germline V gene lookup returns CDR1 MNHEY and CDR2 SVGAGI. The CDR3 runs 11 residues. The CDR3, as DNA: TGTGCCACATTTAGGAACACTGAAGCTTTCTTT. Translating it yields CATFRNTEAFF.